Listed below are T cell receptor beta chains from one sample, sequenced in a study of T cells in Graves' hyperthyroidism and ophthalmopathy. A single record per CDR3 protein comes from TCRdb applying MiXCR to the multiplex PCR reads. The profile shows about 480,000 distinct CDR3 sequences, about an eighth of them singletons. Source material: blood. The receptors were gathered from a young woman with Graves' hyperthyroidism. Both conserved end residues are part of each CDR3. Fields, in order: V gene, D gene, J gene, clone size, CDR3 DNA, CDR3 protein. The D gene is left open where the match is weak. Clone sizes are given selectively: once, few, many, or a class where the clone is expanded.

>TRBV19|-|TRBJ2-5|many
TGTGCCAGTGGACGGGTACAAGAGACCCAGTACTTC
CASGRVQETQYF
>TRBV6-4|-|TRBJ2-1|few
TGTGCCAGCAGTGACACCGACGGGGGAGATGAGCAGTTCTTC
CASSDTDGGDEQFF
>TRBV11-2|-|TRBJ2-1|few
TGTGCCAGCAGCTTAGGGATAACGGGGAATGAGCAGTTCTTC
CASSLGITGNEQFF
>TRBV29-1|-|TRBJ1-1|-
TGCAGCGTGAGTATTGGCAGGAACACTGAAGCTTTCTTT
CSVSIGRNTEAFF
>TRBV4-1|TRBD1|TRBJ2-1|-
TGCGCCAGCAGCCAGGCAACGGCGGGACAGGGCTACAATGAGCAGTTCTTC
CASSQATAGQGYNEQFF
>TRBV6-1|TRBD2|TRBJ2-1|-
TGTGTCAGCAGAGCCGGGCAGCGGGGGGGATACAATGAGCAGTTCTTC
CVSRAGQRGGYNEQFF
>TRBV29-1|TRBD2|TRBJ2-1|many
TGCAGCGTTGAAGACTCCGGGACTAGCGTTAGCAATGAGCAGTTCTTC
CSVEDSGTSVSNEQFF
>TRBV20-1|TRBD2|TRBJ2-5|-
TGCAGTGCTAGCTCCGGACTAGCGGGAGGGCTGTCATACTTC
CSASSGLAGGLSYF
>TRBV30|TRBD1|TRBJ1-2|many
TGTGCCTCCATCCCGGGACAGGGTCCCTACACCTTC
CASIPGQGPYTF
>TRBV7-9|TRBD1|TRBJ2-7|-
TGTGCCAGCAGCAACCTGGGACAGTTCTACGAGCAGTACTTC
CASSNLGQFYEQYF